This TCR beta chain was documented in a study of T cells in Graves' hyperthyroidism and ophthalmopathy. Study-level points and caveats: A model of 13 V-J pairs discriminated ophthalmopathy from stable hyperthyroidism. The model foresaw ophthalmopathy a median 6.5 months prior to onset. Most expanded thyroid clonotypes above 0.001 also appeared in blood.

Concerning this clonotype: What it binds is not known.

The CDR3 regions of TCR beta were amplified from RNA transcripts. The TCR CDR3 was amplified in a first-round RT-PCR using the HTBI primer set. MiXCR, run by TCRdb on the multiplex PCR reads, gives a single entry per CDR3 protein. The repertoire consists of just over 550,000 distinct CDR3 sequences, with approximately 44% occurring once and the leading ten covering 8.2%. Thyroid ultrasound and orbital computed tomography, with clinical symptoms and serum thyroxine and TRAb, informed diagnoses. Germline V gives CDR1 SNHLY, CDR2 FYNNEI. The CDR3 runs 16 residues. V was pared by 5 bases and J by 1 base, with 18 bases between.

This chain joins TRBV2 and TRBJ2-7; D is possibly TRBD1 or TRBD2 (5 bases each). The sample was peripheral blood or thyroid tissue (not recorded which). The TCR originated in a woman aged 18 to 35 with Graves' hyperthyroidism. CDR3 residues: CASSSRRDSGSYEQYF. In DNA, the CDR3 is TGTGCCAGCAGTTCTCGGCGTGACAGCGGATCCTACGAGCAGTACTTC.